This TCR beta chain emerged from a study of CD8 T cells in Susac syndrome (dated by TCRdb to between 2019 and 2020). With regard to the full study: Whether CD8+ T cell activation and differentiation in Susac syndrome was antigen driven was tested using repertoire sequencing. Clonality of the CD8+ T cell repertoire was compared between more than 9 healthy donors, approximately 14 Susac syndrome patients and 15 multiple sclerosis patients.

Peripheral blood CD8+ and CD4+ T cells from healthy donors, Susac syndrome patients and multiple sclerosis patients were profiled by high-throughput TCR beta sequencing. The multiple sclerosis controls were treatment-naive patients who had stable or active relapsing-remitting disease and met the revised McDonald criteria. CD8+ TEMRA cells were enriched by FACS, while bulk CD8+ and CD4+ T cells were purified by magnetic negative isolation. Blood was drawn into EDTA tubes, processed within 24 hours, and PBMCs were isolated by density gradient centrifugation. PBMCs intended for TCR sequencing were frozen in liquid nitrogen and were later thawed in a 37 degrees C water bath. The sorted or isolated CD4+, CD8+ and CD8+ TEMRA cells reached a purity of at least 90%. The investigation overall reported the following: The study acknowledged that relatively few individuals were included in the TCR sequencing and HLA analysis.

As to this clonotype: No antigen is known for it. Base qualities are missing; no much larger clone stands one base away.

RNA was extracted with the RNeasy kit and 0.5 to 1 ug was reverse transcribed using random hexamers. The immunoSEQ multiplex PCR assay, which covers 54 Vbeta and 13 Jbeta segments, was used to amplify TCR beta CDR3 regions. To correct PCR amplification bias, a synthetic template baseline was used for both primer optimization and computational correction. Per the source publication's procedure: Reads were annotated to V, D and J genes per IMGT and analyzed with immunoSEQ Analyzer, keeping only productive sequences. To calculate clonality, Shannon entropy was normalized by log2 of the number of productive unique sequences and then subtracted from one. For each patient and control, public and private clones were evaluated within the 100 most prevalent clones. Susac-specific clones were defined as absent from healthy and MS cohorts, about 1,100 published viral clones and other ImmuneACCESS disease sequences. TCRdb's own reprocessing of the public reads used fastp at Q25 and MiXCR and kept productive beta chains. Rows are unified per CDR3 protein, each entry keeping the most common DNA and genes. The V and J calls here are based on TCRdb, not the publication. A total of about 180,000 distinct CDR3 sequences appear in this sample, 85% to 95% of them only once. Of the sample, 0.15% to 0.2% falls within the top ten clones.

Sequenced material: CD8+ T cells from PBMCs. This TCR was recovered from a human donor with multiple sclerosis.

This receptor carries the CDR3 CSLELPTEAFF. DNA sequence: TGCAGCTTAGAACTCCCGACTGAAGCTTTCTTT. This chain joins TRBV20-1 to TRBJ1-1; the D gene cannot be resolved reliably. Taken from cysteine to phenylalanine, the CDR3 has 11 residues. Solely the CDR3 DNA is kept, with 33 bases framed from the first base. CDR1 and CDR2 were assigned from the germline V gene (reference sequence) as DFQATT and SNEGSKA.